This TCR beta chain stems from a study of read filtering for tumor transcriptome and immune sequencing. There are many counts of this clonotype. Molecular barcoded adaptors covering alpha/delta and beta/gamma chains were used on roughly 400 ng RNA. TCRdb recomputed calls from the reads with MiXCR, one row per CDR3 protein. The profile shows about 5,200 distinct CDR3 sequences, roughly 22% of them singletons. This sequence was found in a donor at least 40 years old with multiple myeloma. Sequencing was done on a sample of a population of CD138-negative cells sorted from bone marrow.

The CDR3 is CSVEDATGAGANVLTF. The DNA for the CDR3 is TGCAGCGTTGAAGATGCCACAGGGGCTGGGGCCAACGTCCTGACTTTC. The chain employs TRBV29-1 and TRBJ2-6; 7 bases align to TRBD1. The V gene end was trimmed by 0 bases and the J gene end by 2 bases; junction bases not matched to a gene: 4. The germline V gene has CDR1 SQVTM and CDR2 ANQGSEA. The CDR3 extends over 16 amino acids.